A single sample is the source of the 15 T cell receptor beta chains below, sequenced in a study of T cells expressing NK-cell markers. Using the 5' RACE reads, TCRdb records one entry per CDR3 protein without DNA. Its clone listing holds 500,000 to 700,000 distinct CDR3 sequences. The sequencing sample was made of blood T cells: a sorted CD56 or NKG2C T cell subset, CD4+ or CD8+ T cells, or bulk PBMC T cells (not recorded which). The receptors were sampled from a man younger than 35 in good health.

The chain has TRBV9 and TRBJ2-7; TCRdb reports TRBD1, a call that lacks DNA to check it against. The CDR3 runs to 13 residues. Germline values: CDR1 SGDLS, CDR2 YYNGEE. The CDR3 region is CASSVSPGYEQYF.

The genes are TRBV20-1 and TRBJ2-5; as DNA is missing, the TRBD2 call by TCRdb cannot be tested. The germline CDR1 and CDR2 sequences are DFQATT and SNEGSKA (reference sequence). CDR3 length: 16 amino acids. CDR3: CSASGLAGPIQETQYF.

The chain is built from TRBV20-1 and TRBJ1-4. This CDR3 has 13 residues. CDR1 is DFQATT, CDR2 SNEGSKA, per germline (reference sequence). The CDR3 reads CSADLGANEKLFF.

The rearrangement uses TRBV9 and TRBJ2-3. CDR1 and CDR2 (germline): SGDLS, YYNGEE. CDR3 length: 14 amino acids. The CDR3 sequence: CASSEDQVPDTQYF.

CDR3 protein: CASSRTSVRGELFF. J is TRBJ2-2 and V is TRBV7-8; TCRdb proposes TRBD2, but this gene call is untestable without DNA. This CDR3 spans 14 amino acids. The germline V gene has CDR1 SGHVS and CDR2 FQNEAQ.

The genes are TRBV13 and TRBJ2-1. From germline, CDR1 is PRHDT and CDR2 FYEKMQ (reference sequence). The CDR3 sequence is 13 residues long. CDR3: CASSLDTGNEQFF.

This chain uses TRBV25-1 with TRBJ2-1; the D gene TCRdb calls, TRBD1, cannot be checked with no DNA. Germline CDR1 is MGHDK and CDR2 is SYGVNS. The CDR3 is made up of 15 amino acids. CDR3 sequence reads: CASSEWGQRSNEQFF.

The CDR3 is CASTGGLANTGELFF. The rearrangement uses TRBV5-1 and TRBJ2-2; TCRdb designates TRBD2, a call that cannot be tested without DNA. Germline loops: CDR1 SGHRS, CDR2 YFSETQ. The CDR3 loop spans 15 amino acids.

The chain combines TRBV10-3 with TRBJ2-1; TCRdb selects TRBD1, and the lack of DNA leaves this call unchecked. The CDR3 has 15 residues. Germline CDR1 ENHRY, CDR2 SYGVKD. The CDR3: CAITSGQGHDNEQFF.

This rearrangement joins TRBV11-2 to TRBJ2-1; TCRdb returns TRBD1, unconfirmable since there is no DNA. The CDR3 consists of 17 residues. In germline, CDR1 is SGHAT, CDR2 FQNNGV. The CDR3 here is CASSLDRGTGVYNEQFF.

CDR3 sequence reads: CASGLGIPEAFF. The rearrangement joins TRBV10-2 to TRBJ1-1. The germline gives CDR1 WSHSY, CDR2 SAAADI. The CDR3 contains 12 residues.

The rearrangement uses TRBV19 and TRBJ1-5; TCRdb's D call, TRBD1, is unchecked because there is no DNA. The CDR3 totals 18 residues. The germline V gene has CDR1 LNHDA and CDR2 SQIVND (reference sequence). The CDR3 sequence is CASSIRGRAIHPDQPQHF. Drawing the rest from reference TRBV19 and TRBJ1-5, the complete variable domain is DGGITQSPKYLFRKEGQNVTLSCEQNLNHDAMYWYRQDPGQGLRLIYYSQIVNDFQKGDIAEGYSVSREKKESFPLTVTSAQKNPTAFYLCASSIRGRAIHPDQPQHFGDGTRLSIL.

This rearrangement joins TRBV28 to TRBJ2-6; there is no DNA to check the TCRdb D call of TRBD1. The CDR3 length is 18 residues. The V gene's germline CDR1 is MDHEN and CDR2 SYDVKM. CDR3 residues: CASSLLGSRGSGANVLTF.

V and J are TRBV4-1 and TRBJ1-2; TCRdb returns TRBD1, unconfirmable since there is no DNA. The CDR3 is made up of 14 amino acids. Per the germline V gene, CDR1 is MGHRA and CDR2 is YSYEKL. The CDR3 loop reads CASSSQRGDYGYTF.

The CDR3 loop is CASSMGRWGGITDTQYF. The chain recombines TRBV6-2 or TRBV6-3 with TRBJ2-3; TCRdb returns TRBD2, unconfirmable since there is no DNA. In germline, CDR1 is MNHEY, CDR2 SVGEGT. There are 17 residues in the CDR3.